The 4 T cell receptor beta chains below were found in one sample sequenced in a study of T cell responses to AZD1222 COVID-19 vaccine. TCRdb keeps only in-frame clones here, not all; method: immunoSEQ multiplex PCR. The table lists 100,000 or so clones, approximately 90% of them singletons, with about 14% in the top ten. The sequences come from peripheral blood, collected on day 0 of AZD1222 vaccination. Receptors were obtained from an adult in good health.

The gene calls are TRBV30 and TRBJ2-1; no firm D call. Trimming stripped 0 bases from V and 2 bases from J, with 5 bases between. The CDR3 consists of 13 residues. The germline gives CDR1 GTSNPN, CDR2 SVGIG (reference sequence). The CDR3 sequence: CAWSVGPYNEQFF. CDR3 in DNA: TGTGCCTGGAGTGTAGGACCCTACAATGAGCAGTTCTTC.

This rearrangement joins TRBV10-3 to TRBJ2-3, with TRBD2 matching 8 bases. The CDR3 is 18 amino acids. The ends lost 4 bases at V and 0 bases at J; junction bases unmatched: 12. The V gene's germline CDR1 is ENHRY and CDR2 SYGVKD. CDR3 protein: CAISARSGGGASTDTQYF. The CDR3, as DNA: TGTGCCATCAGTGCCCGTTCGGGGGGGGGTGCTAGCACAGATACGCAGTATTTT.

The V gene is TRBV6-1, the J gene TRBJ2-7, with TRBD1 matching over 7 bases. Per germline, CDR1 MNHNS and CDR2 SASEGT. There are 13 residues in the CDR3. Trimming cost V 4 bases and J 2 bases; bases outside gene matches: 2. CDR3: CASSVGTAYEQYF. The CDR3 region has the DNA TGTGCCAGCAGTGTCGGGACAGCCTACGAGCAGTACTTC.

The chain joins TRBV7-6 to TRBJ1-6; 8 positions agree with TRBD1. CDR1 and CDR2 (germline): SGHVS, FNYEAQ. Trimming took 0 bases from V and 8 from J; bases not matched to a gene: 15. The CDR3 covers 19 residues. The CDR3 DNA reads TGTGCCAGCAGCTTAGCGGGACAGGCGGGCCGCCATGGGGATTCACCCCTCCACTTT. It specifies CASSLAGQAGRHGDSPLHF.